This T cell receptor beta chain emerged from a study of cytomegalovirus exposure and HLA in healthy donors. Study background: The 120 million or so unique TCR beta sequences, from around 200 million T cells, were found by an earlier analysis.

The PCR ran on 60 Vbeta and 13 Jbeta primers. Assay used: immunoSEQ multiplex PCR; TCRdb lists only in-frame clones, some missing. The sample lists some 150,000 clones, around 80% occurring once. Notes on the study in general: Cytomegalovirus-associated status was assigned to fewer than 200 TCR beta chains. A later analysis linked a missense DCLRE1C variant to TCR beta V- and J-gene trimming.

With regard to this clone: Antigen: not known. Its ends do not fully match the called genes, so a read error is possible.

The CDR3 covers 16 residues. Per germline, CDR1 MGHRA and CDR2 YSYEKL. This TCR was recovered from a man aged 25-45 years in good health and CMV-seronegative. The chain joins TRBV4-1 to TRBJ2-1; D is possibly TRBD2 (5 bases). Specimen: PBMCs. CDR3 DNA sequence: TGCGCCGGCAGCCACCCATTGGGGAGTAAGTACAATGAGCAGTTCTTC. Protein sequence: CAGSHPLGSKYNEQFF.